The sequence of this T cell receptor (beta chain) was determined in a study of early T cells in non-severe SARS-CoV-2 infection. Study information: Sequencing input comprised bulk RNA from unsorted whole blood; chain pairing was not available.

Via MiXCR, TCRdb re-called the 5' RACE reads, giving one row per CDR3 protein. This sample has roughly 100,000 distinct CDR3 sequences, with less than 15% found just once. In regard to this clonotype: Antigen specificity is unknown.

V lost 0 bases and J lost 5, with 5 bases in between. The CDR3 is 13 residues long. Germline CDR1 and CDR2: SGHAT and FQNNGV. Broader study findings: Clonotype matching in VDJdb favored anti-spike CD8 responses and did not capture private and CD4 specificities.

The chain joins TRBV11-2 to TRBJ2-1, with D unclear. The material sequenced was whole blood. This sequence was found in an adult who was a healthcare worker with PCR-confirmed SARS-CoV-2 infection or an uninfected control (not recorded which). The chain's CDR3 is CASSLDGHNEQFF. The CDR3 DNA is TGTGCCAGCAGCTTAGATGGGCACAATGAGCAGTTCTTC.